This TCR beta chain was captured in a study of brain T cells in children with intractable seizures. Study findings and constraints: Absence of clones before surgery may stem from lower sequencing depth.

Measured with immunoSEQ multiplex PCR; TCRdb has only the in-frame clones, and not every one. The data contain around 80,000 clones, 90% to 95% of them singletons. Sequencing was limited to surgery cases with top T cell transcript signatures in brain tissue. With 4 bases clipped from V and 7 bases from J, the junction kept 4 bases outside the gene matches. CDR1 MNHEY and CDR2 SMNVEV come from the germline V gene (reference sequence). The CDR3 spans 13 residues. The table lists this clone with a count of one. Its specificity is not known. This chain links TRBV27 with TRBJ1-2, with 9 bases aligning to TRBD1. This TCR was recovered from a girl aged 2 to 10 with Rasmussen encephalitis and intractable seizures. The sequencing here drew on peripheral blood, taken at surgery. The CDR3 DNA sequence: TGTGCCAGCAGTTCAGGGACAGGGTTTGGCTACACCTTC. Translating gives CASSSGTGFGYTF.